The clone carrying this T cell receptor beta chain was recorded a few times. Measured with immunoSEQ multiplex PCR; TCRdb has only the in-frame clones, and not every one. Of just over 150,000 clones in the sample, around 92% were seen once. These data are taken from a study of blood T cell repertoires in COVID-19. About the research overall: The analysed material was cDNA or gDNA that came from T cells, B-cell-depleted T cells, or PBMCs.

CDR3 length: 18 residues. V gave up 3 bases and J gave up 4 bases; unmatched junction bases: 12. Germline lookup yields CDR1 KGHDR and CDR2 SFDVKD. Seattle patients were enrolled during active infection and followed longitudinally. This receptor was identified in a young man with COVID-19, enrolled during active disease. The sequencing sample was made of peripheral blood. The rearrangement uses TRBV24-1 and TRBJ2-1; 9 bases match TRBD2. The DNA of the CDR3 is TGTGCCACCAGTGATCGCCTTTCCGGGACTAGCAGGTACAATGAGCAGTTCTTC. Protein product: CATSDRLSGTSRYNEQFF.